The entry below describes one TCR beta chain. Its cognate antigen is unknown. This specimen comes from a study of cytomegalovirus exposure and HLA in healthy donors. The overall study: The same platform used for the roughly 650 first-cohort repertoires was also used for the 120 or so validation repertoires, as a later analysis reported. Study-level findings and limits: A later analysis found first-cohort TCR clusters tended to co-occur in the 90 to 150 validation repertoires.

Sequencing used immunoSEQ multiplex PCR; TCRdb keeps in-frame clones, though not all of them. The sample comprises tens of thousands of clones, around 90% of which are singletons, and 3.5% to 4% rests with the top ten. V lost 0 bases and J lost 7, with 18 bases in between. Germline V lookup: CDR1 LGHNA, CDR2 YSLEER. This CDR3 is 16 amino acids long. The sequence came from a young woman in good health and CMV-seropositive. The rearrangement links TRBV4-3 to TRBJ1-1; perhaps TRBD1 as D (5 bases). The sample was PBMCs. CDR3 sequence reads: CASSQEEWVGADEAFF. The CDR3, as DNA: TGCGCCAGCAGCCAAGAAGAGTGGGTAGGGGCTGATGAAGCTTTCTTT.